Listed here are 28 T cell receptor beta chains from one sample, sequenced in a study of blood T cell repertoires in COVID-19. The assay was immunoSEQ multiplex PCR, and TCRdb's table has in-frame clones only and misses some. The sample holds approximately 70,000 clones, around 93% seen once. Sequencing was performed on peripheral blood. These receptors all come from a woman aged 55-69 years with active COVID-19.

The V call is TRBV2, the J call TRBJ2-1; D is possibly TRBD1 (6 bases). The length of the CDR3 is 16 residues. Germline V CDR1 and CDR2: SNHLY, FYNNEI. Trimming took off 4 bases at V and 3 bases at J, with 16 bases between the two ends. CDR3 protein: CASSARGTAGYNEQFF. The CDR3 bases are TGTGCCAGCAGTGCGAGGGGGACGGCAGGCTACAATGAGCAGTTCTTC.

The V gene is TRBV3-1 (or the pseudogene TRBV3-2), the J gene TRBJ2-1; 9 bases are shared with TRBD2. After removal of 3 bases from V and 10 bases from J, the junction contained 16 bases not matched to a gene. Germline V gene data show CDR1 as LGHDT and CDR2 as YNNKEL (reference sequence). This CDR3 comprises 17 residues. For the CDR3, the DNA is TGTGCCAGCAGCCAGGGCCCTTCTAGCGGGATTTGGGAGGAGCAGTTCTTC. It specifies CASSQGPSSGIWEEQFF.

The CDR3 DNA reads as TGTGCCAGCAGTTCTCACGTTTCCGGGACACACAATGAGCAGTTCTTC. Translated, it gives CASSSHVSGTHNEQFF. The chain couples TRBV28 to TRBJ2-1; TRBD1 might be the D (6 bases). The CDR3 has 16 residues. Germline V lookup: CDR1 MDHEN, CDR2 SYDVKM. Between the trimmed V and J ends, which lost 4 bases and 5 bases, there was a span of 18 bases.

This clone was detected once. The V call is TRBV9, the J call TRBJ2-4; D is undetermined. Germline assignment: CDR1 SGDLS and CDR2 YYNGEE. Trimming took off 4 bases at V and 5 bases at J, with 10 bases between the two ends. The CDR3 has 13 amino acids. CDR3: CASSQTTQNIQYF. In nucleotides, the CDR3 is TGTGCCAGCAGCCAAACGACACAAAACATTCAGTACTTC.

The CDR3 here is CSVETLDKGAGEQYF. In nucleotides, the CDR3 is TGCAGCGTAGAAACCCTCGACAAAGGGGCAGGGGAGCAGTACTTC. The rearrangement joins TRBV29-1 to TRBJ2-7; D possibly corresponds to TRBD1 (5 bases). V was shortened by 6 bases and J by 7 bases, with 25 bases between the two germline ends. Germline loops: CDR1 SQVTM, CDR2 ANQGSEA. This CDR3 is 15 amino acids long.

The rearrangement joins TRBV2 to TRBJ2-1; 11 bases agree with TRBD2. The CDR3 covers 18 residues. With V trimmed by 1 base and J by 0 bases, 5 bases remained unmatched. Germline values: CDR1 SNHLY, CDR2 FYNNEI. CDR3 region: CASSEGTSGHSSYNEQFF. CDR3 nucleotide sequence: TGTGCCAGCAGTGAAGGGACTAGCGGGCATAGCTCCTACAATGAGCAGTTCTTC.

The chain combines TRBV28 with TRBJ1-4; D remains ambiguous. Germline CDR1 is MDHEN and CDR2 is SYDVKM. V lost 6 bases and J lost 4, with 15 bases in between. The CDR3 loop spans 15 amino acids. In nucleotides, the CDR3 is TGTGCCAGCAGCCCGCGAGCTGCCTATAATGAAAAACTGTTTTTT. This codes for CASSPRAAYNEKLFF.

For the CDR3, the DNA is TGTGCCTGGAGCCGTCGGGGGAATAATTCACCCCTCCACTTT. Translation: CAWSRRGNNSPLHF. The rearrangement uses TRBV30 and TRBJ1-6; D possibly corresponds to TRBD1 (5 bases). Looked up from germline, CDR1 is GTSNPN and CDR2 is SVGIG (reference sequence). The CDR3 is 14 amino acids. Between the trimmed V and J ends, which lost 3 bases and 5 bases, there was a span of 11 bases.

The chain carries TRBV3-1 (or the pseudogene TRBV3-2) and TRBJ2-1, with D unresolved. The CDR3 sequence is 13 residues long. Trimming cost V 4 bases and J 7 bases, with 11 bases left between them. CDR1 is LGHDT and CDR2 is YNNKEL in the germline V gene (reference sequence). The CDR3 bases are TGTGCCAGCAGCCGGAGCGTTTCGAATGAGCAGTTCTTC. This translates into CASSRSVSNEQFF.

This CDR3 reads CASRRDRGAIAETQYF. The CDR3 bases are TGCGCCAGCAGAAGGGACAGGGGAGCAATTGCAGAGACCCAGTACTTC. The gene calls are TRBV5-1 and TRBJ2-5, with 10 positions matching TRBD1. Germline V lookup: CDR1 SGHRS, CDR2 YFSETQ. This CDR3 region has 16 residues. The junction had 11 bases not matched to a gene; V was cut back by 5 bases and J by 4 bases.

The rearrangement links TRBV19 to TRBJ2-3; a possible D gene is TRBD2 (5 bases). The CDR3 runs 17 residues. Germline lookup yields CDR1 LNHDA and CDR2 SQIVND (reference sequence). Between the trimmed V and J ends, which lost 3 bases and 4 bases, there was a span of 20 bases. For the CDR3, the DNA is TGTGCCAGTAGTATGTGGGCTCGGCGGGCCCCCCCAGATACGCAGTATTTT. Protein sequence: CASSMWARRAPPDTQYF. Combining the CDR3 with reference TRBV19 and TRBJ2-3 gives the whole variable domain DGGITQSPKYLFRKEGQNVTLSCEQNLNHDAMYWYRQDPGQGLRLIYYSQIVNDFQKGDIAEGYSVSREKKESFPLTVTSAQKNPTAFYLCASSMWARRAPPDTQYFGPGTRLTVL.

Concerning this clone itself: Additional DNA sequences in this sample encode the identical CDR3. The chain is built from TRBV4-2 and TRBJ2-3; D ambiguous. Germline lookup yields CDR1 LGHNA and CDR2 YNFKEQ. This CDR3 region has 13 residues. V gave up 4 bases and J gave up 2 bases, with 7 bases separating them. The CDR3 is CASSLTTTDTQYF. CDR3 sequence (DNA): TGTGCCAGCAGCCTAACAACCACAGATACGCAGTATTTT.

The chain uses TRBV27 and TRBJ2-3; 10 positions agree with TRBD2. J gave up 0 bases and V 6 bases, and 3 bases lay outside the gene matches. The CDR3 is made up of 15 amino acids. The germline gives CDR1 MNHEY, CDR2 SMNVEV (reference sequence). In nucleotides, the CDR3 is TGTGCCAGCAGAACGACTAGCGGGAGCACAGATACGCAGTATTTT. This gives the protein CASRTTSGSTDTQYF.

CDR3 coding DNA: TGTGCCAGCAGCCCAATAGTTGGGGGCACAGGGCGACTCTCCTACGAGCAGTACTTC. This sequence encodes CASSPIVGGTGRLSYEQYF. The rearrangement joins TRBV11-2 to TRBJ2-7; weak D call: TRBD1 (6 bases). Germline V gene data show CDR1 as SGHAT and CDR2 as FQNNGV. This CDR3 is built from 19 residues. Trimming cost V 5 bases and J 0 bases, with 26 bases left between them.

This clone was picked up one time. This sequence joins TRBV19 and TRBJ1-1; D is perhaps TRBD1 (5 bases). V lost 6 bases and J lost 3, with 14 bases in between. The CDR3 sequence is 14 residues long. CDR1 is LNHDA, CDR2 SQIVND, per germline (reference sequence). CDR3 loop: CASSDRGGYTEAFF. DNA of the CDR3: TGTGCCAGTAGCGATCGGGGGGGGTACACTGAAGCTTTCTTT. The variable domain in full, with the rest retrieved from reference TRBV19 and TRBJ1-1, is DGGITQSPKYLFRKEGQNVTLSCEQNLNHDAMYWYRQDPGQGLRLIYYSQIVNDFQKGDIAEGYSVSREKKESFPLTVTSAQKNPTAFYLCASSDRGGYTEAFFGQGTRLTVV.

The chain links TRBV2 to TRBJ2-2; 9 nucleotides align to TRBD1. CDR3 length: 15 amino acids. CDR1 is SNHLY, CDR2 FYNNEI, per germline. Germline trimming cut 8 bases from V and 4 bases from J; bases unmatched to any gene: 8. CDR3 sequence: CASQMRTGVTGELFF. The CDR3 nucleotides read TGTGCCAGCCAAATGAGGACAGGGGTCACCGGGGAGCTGTTTTTT.

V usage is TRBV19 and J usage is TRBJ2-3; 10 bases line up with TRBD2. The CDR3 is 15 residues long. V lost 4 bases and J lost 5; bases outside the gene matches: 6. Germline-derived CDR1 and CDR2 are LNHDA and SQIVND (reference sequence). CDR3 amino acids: CASSTTSGMGDTQYF. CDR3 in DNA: TGTGCCAGTAGTACAACTAGCGGGATGGGAGATACGCAGTATTTT.

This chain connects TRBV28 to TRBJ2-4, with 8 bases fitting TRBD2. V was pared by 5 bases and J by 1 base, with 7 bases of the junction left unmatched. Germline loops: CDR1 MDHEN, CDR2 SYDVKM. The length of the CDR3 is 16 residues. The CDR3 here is CASSGAPGGAKNIQYF. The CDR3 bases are TGTGCCAGCAGTGGGGCTCCGGGGGGGGCCAAAAACATTCAGTACTTC.

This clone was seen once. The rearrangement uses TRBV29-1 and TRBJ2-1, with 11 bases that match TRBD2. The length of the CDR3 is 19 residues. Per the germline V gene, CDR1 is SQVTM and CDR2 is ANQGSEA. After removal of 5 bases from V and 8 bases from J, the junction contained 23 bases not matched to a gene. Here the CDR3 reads CSVTPTDTRLAGPWDEQFF. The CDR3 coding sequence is TGCAGCGTTACACCTACGGATACTAGACTAGCGGGGCCTTGGGATGAGCAGTTCTTC.

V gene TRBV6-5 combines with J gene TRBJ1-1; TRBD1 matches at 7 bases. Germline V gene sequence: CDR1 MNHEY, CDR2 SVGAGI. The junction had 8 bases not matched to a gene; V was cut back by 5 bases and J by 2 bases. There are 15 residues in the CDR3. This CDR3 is CASSPLTGINTEAFF. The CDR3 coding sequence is TGTGCCAGCAGTCCCCTGACAGGGATAAACACTGAAGCTTTCTTT.

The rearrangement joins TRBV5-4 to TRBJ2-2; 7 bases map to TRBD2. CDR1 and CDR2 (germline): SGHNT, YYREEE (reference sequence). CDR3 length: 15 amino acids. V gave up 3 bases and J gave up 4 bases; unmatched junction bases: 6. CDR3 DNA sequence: TGTGCCAGCAGCTCCGGACTAGATACCACCGGGGAGCTGTTTTTT. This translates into CASSSGLDTTGELFF.

The CDR3: CASSLLGGYGYTF. The DNA for the CDR3 is TGTGCCAGCAGCTTACTGGGGGGATATGGCTACACCTTC. The chain has TRBV7-2 and TRBJ1-2; maybe TRBD1 (5 bases). The CDR3 is made up of 13 amino acids. Germline loops: CDR1 SGHTA, CDR2 FQGNSA. Trimming took off 2 bases at V and 5 bases at J, with 9 bases between the two ends.

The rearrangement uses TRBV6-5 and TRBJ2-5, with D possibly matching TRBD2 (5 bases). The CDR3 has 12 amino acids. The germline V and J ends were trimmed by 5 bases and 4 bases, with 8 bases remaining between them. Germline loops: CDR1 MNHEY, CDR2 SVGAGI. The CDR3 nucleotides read TGTGCCAGCAGTCTAGCCGGAGAGACCCAGTACTTC. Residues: CASSLAGETQYF.

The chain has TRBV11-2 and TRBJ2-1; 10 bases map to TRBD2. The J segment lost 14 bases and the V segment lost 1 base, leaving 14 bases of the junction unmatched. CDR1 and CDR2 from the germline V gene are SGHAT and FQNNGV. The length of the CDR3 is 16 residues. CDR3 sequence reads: CASSLVSGRERINKFF. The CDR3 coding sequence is TGTGCCAGCAGCTTAGTGAGCGGGAGGGAGAGAATCAATAAGTTCTTC.

Here the CDR3 reads CASSLRALDTQYF. The CDR3 nucleotides are TGCGCCAGCAGCCTCCGAGCACTGGATACGCAGTATTTT. The V gene is TRBV5-1, the J gene TRBJ2-3; no firm D call. Trimming shortened V by 4 bases and J by 6 bases, and 12 bases separated the two germline ends. This CDR3 is built from 13 residues. The germline CDR1 and CDR2 sequences are SGHRS and YFSETQ.

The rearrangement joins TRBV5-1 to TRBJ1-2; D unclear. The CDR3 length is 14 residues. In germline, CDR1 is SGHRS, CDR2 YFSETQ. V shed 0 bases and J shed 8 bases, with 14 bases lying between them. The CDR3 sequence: CASSLVSDRRGYTF. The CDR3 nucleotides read TGCGCCAGCAGCTTGGTCTCGGATCGGAGAGGCTACACCTTC.

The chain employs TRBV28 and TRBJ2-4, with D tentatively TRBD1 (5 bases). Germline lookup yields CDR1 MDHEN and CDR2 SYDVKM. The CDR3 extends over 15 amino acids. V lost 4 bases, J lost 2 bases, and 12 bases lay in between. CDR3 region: CASSSLGATKNIQYF. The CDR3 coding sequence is TGTGCCAGCAGTTCATTAGGGGCAACCAAAAACATTCAGTACTTC.

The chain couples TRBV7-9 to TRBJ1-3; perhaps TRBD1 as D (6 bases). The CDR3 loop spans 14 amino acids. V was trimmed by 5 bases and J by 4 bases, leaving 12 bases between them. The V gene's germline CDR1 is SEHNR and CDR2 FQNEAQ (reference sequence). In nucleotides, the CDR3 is TGTGCCAGCAGCAAACAGGGTCTGGGAAACACCATATATTTT. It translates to CASSKQGLGNTIYF.